This is a list of T cell receptor beta chains from one sample in a study of blood T cell repertoires in COVID-19. Sequenced by immunoSEQ multiplex PCR; TCRdb stores in-frame clones only, minus some. In the table there are about 120,000 clones, 79% of which are singletons. Specimen: peripheral blood. The origin of the receptors is a man aged 35-49 years with active or convalescent COVID-19. CDR3s leave out the opening cysteine and the closing phenylalanine or tryptophan. Each record gives: D gene, J gene, V gene, CDR3 protein. A D gene is named only where the DNA matches it firmly.

-,TRBJ2-4,TRBV9,ASSVAGTDYDIQY
-,TRBJ2-5,TRBV28,ASSSTGTGETQY
-,TRBJ2-3,TRBV5-1,ASSFSEGTDTQY
-,TRBJ1-2,TRBV28,ASSSYRSPGYGYT
TRBD1,TRBJ2-7,TRBV19,ASSRAGGAFSLEQY
-,TRBJ2-1,TRBV29-1,SVEVGDAYNEQF
-,TRBJ2-7,TRBV5-6,ASSLAVYEQY
TRBD1,TRBJ2-7,TRBV7-2,ASSRTGGPYEQY
-,TRBJ1-2,TRBV19,ASSIEGRGGYT
TRBD2,TRBJ2-7,TRBV27,ASSRRASGVLITYEQY
-,TRBJ1-2,TRBV9,ASSVDREGPGGYT
-,TRBJ1-2,TRBV6-5,ASSYAGVGYT
-,TRBJ2-5,TRBV3-1/TRBV3-2,ASSQGRSQETQY
TRBD1,TRBJ1-1,TRBV28,ATGRDRNTEAF
-,TRBJ1-2,TRBV28,ASSLGLARDGYT
TRBD2,TRBJ2-5,TRBV9,ASSVGASGYQETQY
TRBD2,TRBJ2-1,TRBV2,ASERLAGASEQF
-,TRBJ1-6,TRBV30,AWKSGSPLH
-,TRBJ1-5,TRBV7-9,ASSPDPGRGIQPQH
TRBD2,TRBJ2-5,TRBV7-7,ASSPSGRAEETQY
TRBD2,TRBJ2-7,TRBV10-1,ASPRNYFREVLPSYEQY
TRBD1,TRBJ1-1,TRBV4-3,ASSPGTGLEAF
-,TRBJ2-5,TRBV9,ASSARLGPETQY
-,TRBJ2-5,TRBV5-4,ASSSVDQETQY
-,TRBJ1-1,TRBV11-2,ASSSLRTEAF
-,TRBJ2-1,TRBV5-1,ASSLSGGSYNEQF
TRBD1,TRBJ2-7,TRBV28,ASSSPGTGGYEQY
TRBD1,TRBJ1-4,TRBV11-2,ASRGQSNEKLF
TRBD1,TRBJ2-5,TRBV24-1,ATSDTGTGGPGVGETQY
TRBD1,TRBJ1-2,TRBV6-5,ASRTGSNYGYT
TRBD2,TRBJ2-7,TRBV5-4,ASSLTGGYEQY
-,TRBJ2-5,TRBV11-2,ASSFGGMSETQY
-,TRBJ2-7,TRBV12-3/TRBV12-4,ASSVASNYEQY
TRBD1,TRBJ1-2,TRBV6-5,ASSYRTGRHGYT
-,TRBJ2-1,TRBV5-6,ASSLLYNEQF
-,TRBJ1-2,TRBV5-6,ASSLGRGGVGYT
-,TRBJ1-1,TRBV6-5,ASSQQGRGNTEAF
TRBD1,TRBJ2-7,TRBV29-1,SVEVRTGKEQY
TRBD1,TRBJ1-4,TRBV24-1,ATSESTGGEKLF
TRBD1,TRBJ2-7,TRBV5-1,ASRSSGGFYEQY
TRBD1,TRBJ2-7,TRBV2,ASREQGGSYEQY
TRBD1,TRBJ1-1,TRBV28,ASGTGRPEAF
TRBD1,TRBJ1-2,TRBV5-5,ASSFTGVMVYGYT
-,TRBJ2-1,TRBV30,AWSMGLKNEQF
-,TRBJ2-2,TRBV28,ASSLGHSTGELF
-,TRBJ2-3,TRBV28,ASSNPGTDTQY
-,TRBJ1-6,TRBV6-6,ASRPSPAATGSPLH
TRBD1,TRBJ2-1,TRBV6-5,ASSTGTGGNEQF
-,TRBJ2-2,TRBV29-1,SARGAGGLTGELF
-,TRBJ1-1,TRBV7-8,ASSGGKNTEAF